These 27 T cell receptor beta chains originate from one sample sequenced in a study of blood T cell repertoires in COVID-19. Sequencing was performed with immunoSEQ multiplex PCR; in TCRdb, only in-frame clones are kept and a portion is missing. Found here are fewer than 100,000 clones, 85% of them singletons; the top ten hold more than 3%. The sample consisted of peripheral blood. Source of these receptors: a man in his sixties with acute or convalescent COVID-19.

This chain links TRBV7-8 with TRBJ1-1, with D hard to call. Germline assignment: CDR1 SGHVS and CDR2 FQNEAQ. The V and J ends lost 3 bases and 6 bases respectively, with 8 bases between them. The CDR3 totals 12 residues. In DNA, the CDR3 is TGTGCCAGCAGCTTTTTTGAGCCTGAAGCTTTCTTT. Its protein is CASSFFEPEAFF.

J is TRBJ2-7 and V is TRBV27, with 7 bases aligning to TRBD1. The CDR3 totals 14 residues. Germline trimming cut 5 bases from V and 1 base from J; bases unmatched to any gene: 5. Germline V gene lookup returns CDR1 MNHEY and CDR2 SMNVEV (reference sequence). DNA for the CDR3: TGTGCCAGCAGTCCCTTGGGACAGTCCTACGAGCAGTACTTC. This translates into CASSPLGQSYEQYF.

This clone was seen only once. The V and J genes are TRBV7-2 and TRBJ1-1; 7 bases are shared with TRBD1. The CDR3 runs 15 residues. In germline, CDR1 is SGHTA, CDR2 FQGNSA. V lost 5 bases to trimming and J lost 3 bases; unmatched junction nucleotides: 9. In nucleotides, the CDR3 is TGTGCCAGCAGCCAACTTCAGGGGGTATACACTGAAGCTTTCTTT. Protein product: CASSQLQGVYTEAFF.

V and J are TRBV7-2 and TRBJ2-4; TRBD2 aligns across 8 bases. The CDR3 length is 15 residues. From germline, CDR1 is SGHTA and CDR2 FQGNSA. Unmatched junction bases numbered 10, after V lost 5 bases and J lost 7 bases. CDR3 coding DNA: TGTGCCAGCAGCGCCTGGACTAGCAAGGTGAACATTCAGTACTTC. Its protein is CASSAWTSKVNIQYF.

This chain links TRBV6-5 with TRBJ1-1; a weak D match, TRBD1 (5 bases). This CDR3 contains 11 residues. Trimming took off 5 bases at V and 7 bases at J, with 8 bases between the two ends. CDR1 is MNHEY, CDR2 SVGAGI, per germline. CDR3 amino acids: CASSNRREAFF. The CDR3 region has the DNA TGTGCCAGCAGTAACAGGCGTGAAGCTTTCTTT.

The chain recombines TRBV6-5 with TRBJ2-1, with 10 bases matching TRBD2. CDR3 length: 14 amino acids. Germline CDR1 reads MNHEY; CDR2 reads SVGAGI. Trimming removed 7 bases from V and 6 bases from J; junction bases left unmatched: 6. CDR3 coding DNA: TGTGCCAGCAAAGGACTAGCGGAGCTCAATGAGCAGTTCTTC. Translation gives CASKGLAELNEQFF.

With respect to this clone: Other DNA sequences in the sample encode the same CDR3. The chain joins TRBV30 to TRBJ1-5; no clear D. Trimming shortened V by 0 bases and J by 5 bases, and 11 bases separated the two germline ends. The CDR3 has 14 amino acids. Per the germline V gene, CDR1 is GTSNPN and CDR2 is SVGIG (reference sequence). This chain's CDR3 is CAWSVGRRDQPQHF. The CDR3 DNA sequence: TGTGCCTGGAGTGTGGGGAGGAGGGATCAGCCCCAGCATTTT.

This chain connects TRBV9 to TRBJ2-4; TRBD2 matches 8 bases. V shed 2 bases, J shed 4 bases, and the junction held 8 bases outside the gene matches. This CDR3 is built from 16 residues. Germline V gene sequence: CDR1 SGDLS, CDR2 YYNGEE. The CDR3, as DNA: TGTGCCAGCAGCGTTGGAGCGGGGGCCATAAAAAACATTCAGTACTTC. This encodes CASSVGAGAIKNIQYF.

This clone was counted a single time. This chain joins TRBV12-3 or TRBV12-4 and TRBJ2-7, with D possibly TRBD1 on 6 matching bases. The length of the CDR3 is 12 residues. Between the trimmed V and J ends, which lost 6 bases and 6 bases, there was a span of 12 bases. The CDR3 region has the DNA TGTGCCAGCAGCAACCGACAGGCCGAGCAGTACTTC. Its protein product is CASSNRQAEQYF.

J is TRBJ2-1 and V is TRBV4-1; 8 nucleotides line up with TRBD2. The CDR3 has 16 residues. V was pared by 2 bases and J by 4 bases, with 7 bases of the junction left unmatched. Germline CDR1 and CDR2: MGHRA and YSYEKL. Here the CDR3 reads CASSQNSGGIYNEQFF. Written as DNA, the CDR3 is TGCGCCAGCAGCCAAAACAGCGGGGGAATTTACAATGAGCAGTTCTTC.

The chain joins TRBV19 to TRBJ2-1, with D possibly matching TRBD1 (5 bases). The CDR3 consists of 11 residues. V lost 8 bases to trimming and J lost 4 bases, with 6 bases between them. Germline loops: CDR1 LNHDA, CDR2 SQIVND (reference sequence). The DNA of the CDR3 is TGTGCCAGTCAGGGTTACAATGAGCAGTTCTTC. Translation gives CASQGYNEQFF.

This clone was found once. The chain joins TRBV6-5 to TRBJ1-4; 8 bases are a match to TRBD1. Germline CDR1 is MNHEY and CDR2 is SVGAGI. Trimming took 1 base from V and 6 from J; bases not matched to a gene: 4. The CDR3 is 15 residues long. CDR3 coding DNA: TGTGCCAGCAGTTACTACGGACAGGGTCATGAAAAACTGTTTTTT. Amino acids: CASSYYGQGHEKLFF.

This chain connects TRBV5-8 to TRBJ2-7, with D perhaps TRBD2 (6 bases). CDR1 and CDR2 from the germline V gene are SGHTS and YDEGEE. V was trimmed by 4 bases and J by 12 bases, leaving 14 bases between them. CDR3 length: 11 residues. Written as DNA, the CDR3 is TGTGCCAGCAGCCCGGGGACTCGGATGTACTTC. It is translated as CASSPGTRMYF.

This sequence joins TRBV7-9 and TRBJ2-7; 12 nucleotides align to TRBD2. After removal of 5 bases from V and 0 bases from J, the junction contained 14 bases not matched to a gene. Per germline, CDR1 SEHNR and CDR2 FQNEAQ (reference sequence). The CDR3 loop spans 19 amino acids. The CDR3, as DNA: TGTGCCAGCAGCCACCCAAGGACTAGCGGGGCCATTAGCTCCTACGAGCAGTACTTC. Amino acid sequence: CASSHPRTSGAISSYEQYF.

As for this clone: In the same sample, other DNA sequences code for this CDR3. The chain combines TRBV3-1 (or the pseudogene TRBV3-2) with TRBJ1-1, with D possibly being TRBD1 (6 bases). The CDR3 extends over 14 amino acids. Germline loops: CDR1 LGHDT, CDR2 YNNKEL (reference sequence). Trimming cost V 1 base and J 4 bases, with 10 bases left between them. This CDR3 is CASSQVGGLTEAFF. In nucleotides, the CDR3 is TGTGCCAGCAGCCAAGTCGGGGGGCTCACTGAAGCTTTCTTT.

V is TRBV19 and J is TRBJ1-1; 12 positions match TRBD1. The germline gives CDR1 LNHDA, CDR2 SQIVND (reference sequence). The CDR3 extends over 15 amino acids. V lost 5 bases, J lost 11 bases, and 12 bases stayed unmatched. The CDR3 nucleotides read TGTGCCAGTAGTTCCCCAGGGACAGGGGGCTTATTGGCTTTCTTT. This gives the protein CASSSPGTGGLLAFF.

J is TRBJ2-2 and V is TRBV19, with D perhaps matching TRBD1 (6 bases). This CDR3 contains 15 residues. Trimming shortened V by 6 bases and J by 2 bases, and 13 bases separated the two germline ends. CDR1 LNHDA and CDR2 SQIVND come from the germline V gene (reference sequence). The CDR3 protein is CASRPGGANTGELFF. CDR3 coding DNA: TGTGCCAGTAGGCCTGGGGGCGCAAACACCGGGGAGCTGTTTTTT.

V usage is TRBV7-2 and J usage is TRBJ2-2; D perhaps matches TRBD2 (6 bases). There are 14 residues in the CDR3. Trimming removed 3 bases from V and 2 bases from J, with 7 bases in between. Germline assignment: CDR1 SGHTA and CDR2 FQGNSA. CDR3 sequence: CASSFAGNTGELFF. CDR3 in DNA: TGTGCCAGCAGCTTCGCGGGAAACACCGGGGAGCTGTTTTTT.

This chain links TRBV19 with TRBJ2-2; 11 positions match TRBD2. The CDR3 spans 15 residues. Germline assignment: CDR1 LNHDA and CDR2 SQIVND (reference sequence). J gave up 4 bases and V 5 bases, and 3 bases lay outside the gene matches. The CDR3 region has the DNA TGTGCCAGTAGTCCAGGACTAGCGGGCACCGGGGAGCTGTTTTTT. Translated, it gives CASSPGLAGTGELFF.

V is TRBV2 and J is TRBJ2-7; D perhaps matches TRBD1 (6 bases). Trimming left V 4 bases short and J 3 bases short, with 13 bases between. CDR1 SNHLY and CDR2 FYNNEI come from the germline V gene. This CDR3 contains 14 residues. In nucleotides, the CDR3 is TGTGCCAGCAGTGCCCGGGACATCATCTACGAGCAGTACTTC. The encoded protein is CASSARDIIYEQYF.

This rearrangement joins TRBV29-1 to TRBJ2-2; 8 bases are shared with TRBD1. With V trimmed by 6 bases and J by 7 bases, 4 bases remained unmatched. CDR1 and CDR2 (germline): SQVTM, ANQGSEA. CDR3 size: 12 residues. CDR3 protein: CSVDRAGGELFF. CDR3 bases: TGCAGCGTGGACAGGGCTGGCGGGGAGCTGTTTTTT.

CDR3 sequence: CASSLGWGFYYGYTF. Here the CDR3 DNA reads TGCGCCAGCAGCTTGGGGTGGGGCTTCTACTATGGCTACACCTTC. This chain links TRBV5-1 with TRBJ1-2; D possibly corresponds to TRBD1 (5 bases). CDR3 length: 15 amino acids. Germline loops: CDR1 SGHRS, CDR2 YFSETQ. The germline V and J ends were trimmed by 0 bases and 3 bases, with 12 bases remaining between them. The full variable domain, in which reference TRBV5-1 and TRBJ1-2 provide the parts outside the CDR3, is KAGVTQTPRYLIKTRGQQVTLSCSPISGHRSVSWYQQTPGQGLQFLFEYFSETQRNKGNFPGRFSGRQFSNSRSEMNVSTLELGDSALYLCASSLGWGFYYGYTFGSGTRLTVV.

The chain joins TRBV4-1 to TRBJ2-3; D not certain. CDR1 is MGHRA and CDR2 is YSYEKL in the germline V gene. The V end lost 1 base, the J end lost 4 bases, and 9 bases lay between the germline ends. The CDR3 covers 14 residues. The CDR3 loop reads CASSQVIASDTQYF. The CDR3, as DNA: TGCGCCAGCAGCCAAGTAATAGCATCAGATACGCAGTATTTT.

The chain uses TRBV19 and TRBJ1-1, with D unresolved. Germline V CDR1 and CDR2: LNHDA, SQIVND (reference sequence). This CDR3 has 15 residues. Trimming took 1 base from V and 6 from J, leaving 15 bases between them. The CDR3 reads CASSIGGAFNAEAFF. Here the CDR3 DNA reads TGTGCCAGTAGTATAGGGGGAGCCTTTAACGCTGAAGCTTTCTTT.

The rearrangement uses TRBV5-4 and TRBJ1-1; 8 bases match TRBD1. CDR3 length equals 15 residues. The germline V gene encodes CDR1 SGHNT and CDR2 YYREEE (reference sequence). V dropped 4 bases and J dropped 2; count of bases not matched to a gene: 7. The CDR3 nucleotides are TGTGCCAGCAGCGCACCGCAGGGGGCCAACACTGAAGCTTTCTTT. This gives the protein CASSAPQGANTEAFF.

This chain joins TRBV3-1 (or the pseudogene TRBV3-2) and TRBJ2-7; D is possibly TRBD2 (6 bases). Germline CDR1 reads LGHDT; CDR2 reads YNNKEL (reference sequence). CDR3 length: 13 amino acids. With 1 base removed from V and 7 bases from J, the gap between germline ends came to 11 bases. The CDR3 DNA sequence: TGTGCCAGCAGCCAAGGGGGGGTCGGAGAGCAGTACTTC. It codes for CASSQGGVGEQYF.

The chain joins TRBV30 to TRBJ2-2; D remains ambiguous. The length of the CDR3 is 14 residues. V was trimmed by 0 bases and J by 4 bases, leaving 9 bases between them. Germline V lookup: CDR1 GTSNPN, CDR2 SVGIG (reference sequence). In nucleotides, the CDR3 is TGTGCCTGGAGTGTAACTCACCTCACCGGGGAGCTGTTTTTT. It is translated as CAWSVTHLTGELFF.